This T cell receptor beta chain was documented in a study of CD8+CD57+ T cells in acquired aplastic anemia. Study overall: The study obtained 11 million or so reads on average for CD4+ cells from healthy donors.

Profiles of TCR beta VDJ and CDR3 were generated from a genomic DNA template. TCRdb used MiXCR to reprocess the reads, holding one entry per CDR3 protein. Counted here are just over 400,000 distinct CDR3 sequences, around 68% occurring once; the ten biggest clones make up 4%. Sequencing input: sorted CD4+, CD8+, or CD8+CD57+ T cells (not recorded which) from PBMCs. The sequence derives from a human donor in good health, serving as a control.

CDR3 in amino acids: CASSSNRHYEQYF. In nucleotides, the CDR3 is TGTGCCAGCAGCTCAAATCGCCACTACGAGCAGTACTTC. The V call is TRBV7-2, the J call TRBJ2-7; D call uncertain. The length of the CDR3 is 13 residues. The germline V and J ends were trimmed by 4 bases and 3 bases, with 10 bases remaining between them. CDR1 and CDR2 from the germline V gene are SGHTA and FQGNSA.